The 9 T cell receptor beta chains below come from one sample, sequenced in a study of radiotherapy plus CTLA-4 blockade in lung cancer. The table came from immunoSEQ multiplex PCR; TCRdb's copy has only in-frame clones and leaves some out. The table includes just under 60,000 clones, under 75% detected once. The specimen was peripheral blood, collected from a patient treated with radiotherapy plus ipilimumab. Receptor source: a human donor with non-small cell lung cancer whose response to radiotherapy plus ipilimumab could not be evaluated.

The chain joins TRBV7-9 to TRBJ1-2, with 7 nucleotides matching TRBD1. The V and J ends lost 3 bases and 8 bases, in that order; junction bases with no gene match: 6. CDR3 size: 13 residues. CDR1 is SEHNR, CDR2 FQNEAQ, per germline (reference sequence). The chain's CDR3 is CASSFQGGSGYTF. DNA for the CDR3: TGTGCCAGCAGCTTCCAGGGGGGTAGCGGCTACACCTTC. The entire variable domain, with the rest obtained from reference TRBV7-9 and TRBJ1-2, is as follows: DTGVSQNPRHKITKRGQNVTFRCDPISEHNRLYWYRQTLGQGPEFLTYFQNEAQLEKSRLLSDRFSAERPKGSFSTLEIQRTEQGDSAMYLCASSFQGGSGYTFGSGTRLTVV.

There are a few counts of this clone. This sample also contains other DNA sequences that code for the same CDR3. V gene TRBV6-5 combines with J gene TRBJ2-6; a weak D match, TRBD2 (6 bases). This CDR3 spans 15 amino acids. Trimming removed 2 bases from V and 4 bases from J, with 9 bases in between. Germline CDR1 reads MNHEY; CDR2 reads SVGAGI. The CDR3, as DNA: TGTGCCAGCAGTTACCGGGGGTCCGGGGCCAACGTCCTGACTTTC. Translated: CASSYRGSGANVLTF.

This clone is labeled as medium-sized. The CDR3 coding sequence is TGCGCCAGCAGCTTGGATGTAGTCAATGAAAAACTGTTTTTT. Amino acids: CASSLDVVNEKLFF. The V call is TRBV5-1, the J call TRBJ1-4; D is uncertain. CDR3 length: 14 residues. Germline assignment: CDR1 SGHRS and CDR2 YFSETQ. Trimming pared 0 bases from V and 5 bases from J, leaving 8 bases between.

This clone was seen only a few times. The chain carries TRBV10-3 and TRBJ1-3; D is possibly TRBD1 (6 bases). The V end was cut by 3 bases, the J end by 4 bases, with 16 bases between. Per the germline V gene, CDR1 is ENHRY and CDR2 is SYGVKD. The CDR3 sequence is 16 residues long. The CDR3 coding sequence is TGTGCCATCAGTGAATGGACGGGGGGCGAGGGAAACACCATATATTTT. Protein product: CAISEWTGGEGNTIYF.

This chain links TRBV19 with TRBJ2-3; TRBD2 aligns across 7 bases. The germline gives CDR1 LNHDA, CDR2 SQIVND (reference sequence). This CDR3 is 13 amino acids long. Germline trimming cut 5 bases from V and 4 bases from J; bases unmatched to any gene: 3. CDR3 sequence reads: CASSPGLSDTQYF. DNA of the CDR3: TGTGCCAGTAGTCCGGGACTATCAGATACGCAGTATTTT.

This chain links TRBV23-1 with TRBJ2-5; the D gene is possibly TRBD2 (5 bases). TRBV23-1 is given ORF status, its function remaining uncertain. The CDR3 extends over 15 amino acids. V gave up 6 bases and J gave up 5 bases, with 19 bases separating them. The CDR3 sequence: CASRQRFLTGETQYF. The CDR3 DNA is TGCGCCAGCAGGCAGCGCTTCTTAACGGGGGAGACCCAGTACTTC.

The chain carries TRBV14 and TRBJ2-3; 10 bases line up with TRBD2. The germline CDR1 and CDR2 sequences are SGHDN and FVKESK. The length of the CDR3 is 16 residues. Trimming removed 4 bases from V and 4 bases from J; junction bases left unmatched: 8. CDR3 DNA: TGTGCCAGCAGCCCGTACCGTAGCGGGGGGTCAGATACGCAGTATTTT. Translating it yields CASSPYRSGGSDTQYF. Full variable domain (rest looked up from reference TRBV14 and TRBJ2-3): EAGVTQFPSHSVIEKGQTVTLRCDPISGHDNLYWYRRVMGKEIKFLLHFVKESKQDESGMPNNRFLAERTGGTYSTLKVQPAELEDSGVYFCASSPYRSGGSDTQYFGPGTRLTVL.

The chain links TRBV6-5 to TRBJ2-5; tentatively, D is TRBD1 (6 bases). The CDR3 totals 11 residues. The germline CDR1 and CDR2 sequences are MNHEY and SVGAGI. Trimming left V 5 bases short and J 5 bases short, with 6 bases between. CDR3 nucleotides: TGTGCCAGCAGTACAGGGGAGACCCAGTACTTC. Protein sequence: CASSTGETQYF.

The rearrangement uses TRBV5-8 and TRBJ2-5; no firm D call. Germline V gene data show CDR1 as SGHTS and CDR2 as YDEGEE. V lost 2 bases, J lost 5 bases, and 4 bases lay in between. The CDR3 totals 11 residues. As DNA, the CDR3 is TGTGCCAGCAGCTTTCGGGAGACCCAGTACTTC. Its translation is CASSFRETQYF.